Sequencing of this T cell receptor (beta chain) was carried out in a study of shared clonotypes between healthy human individuals (dated by TCRdb to about 2020). With regard to the full study: Two women and a few men aged 18 to 49 years were included in the cohort. For each donor, CD4 naive and CD4 memory were each given three plates, CD8 naive was given two plates, and CD8 memory was given one plate. To estimate repertoire size and how much clonotype sharing occurs between individuals, the study deeply sequenced the blood TCR repertoires of several healthy adults. Libraries were prepared and TCR repertoires were sequenced by different laboratories using diverse techniques, in order to increase sequencing depth and limit assay-specific biases. Leukapheresis yielded between about 0.85 and 9.5 billion PBMCs per donor. General study outcomes and caveats: Sampling was restricted to blood, and TCR repertoires in tissues likely differ from the TCR repertoires found in blood. The genetic and exposure-history diversity represented was limited by the small number of donors. Based on pairwise subsampling, the degree of clonotype sharing among donors was expected to be affected by sequencing depth. Larger estimated clonotype richness was generally found for naive subsets than for memory subsets. Incomplete sequencing was indicated by rarefaction of sorted-subset datasets, despite the large sequencing depth. Higher generation probabilities were observed for clonotypes shared by all four sorted-subset donors than for non-shared clonotypes. About 5% of naive CD4, 3.5% of naive CD8, approximately 2% of memory CD4, and more than 0.35% of memory CD8 clonotypes were shared across a few donors.

The CDR3 numbers 14 residues from cysteine through phenylalanine. Only the CDR3 region is kept as DNA, spanning 42 bases read in frame from base 1. The germline V gene specifies KGHSH as CDR1 and LQKENI as CDR2. V and J are truncated by 4 bases and 2 bases respectively, leaving an intervening sequence of 9 bases. There are a few counts of this clone. Which antigen it targets is not known. Base qualities were left out, and no much larger clone turns up one base away. TCR CDR3 regions were amplified from genomic DNA by multiplex PCR using the deep immunoSEQ assay. Genomic DNA extracted from each cell subset was distributed evenly over all wells of several immunoSEQ 96-well plates, and each plate served as one replicate. For sorted subsets, approximately 200 ng of genomic DNA, equivalent to some 30,000 T cell genomes, went into each replicate PCR. Purified libraries were quantified with a Qubit 3.0 fluorometer, sized on a Bioanalyzer 2100, and re-quantified with the KAPA Library Quantification kit. Each immunoSEQ 96-well plate was sequenced on its own single-read 150-cycle Illumina NextSeq 550 flow cell. The authors' pipeline ran thus. The immunoSEQ output contained only junctional sequences without quality scores, so filtering could not match that applied to full-length reads. To assign V/J genes and CDR3, sequences were annotated using PyIR, a Python wrapper for IgBLAST v1.9, with IMGT germline references. Reads were filtered out if the reads had weak V/J assignments (E-value above 1e-6), no CDR3, stop codons, out-of-frame junctions, or ambiguous translated residues. V3J clonotypes were defined as sequences sharing an identical inferred V gene, J gene, and CDR3 amino acid sequence. Percentage overlap between repertoires was computed as shared unique clonotypes divided by the size of the smaller repertoire. RTK rarefaction, the Chao1 estimator, and Recon v2.1 estimates of unobserved clonotypes were used to assess repertoire richness. OLGA was used to compute generation probabilities for all TCRbeta clonotypes that the gDNA method yielded from a few donors. TCRdb obtained this table from immuneACCESS and retained in-frame rearrangements with V and J assigned. These tables miss some clones; where compared with another copy, unresolved V genes account for less than half of the shortfall, and the remainder is unexplained. Clone size and V and J calls were adopted from that table, with D and trimming inferred from the DNA. The sample table shows 2 million to 3 million clones, and more than 90% are seen once. The ten largest clonotypes hold roughly 0.14% of the sample.

Donors were healthy HIV-negative adults with no recently reported acute infections or vaccinations. Only Caucasian adults living in Nashville, Tennessee, USA were represented among the donors. CD4+ T cells were enriched by magnetic negative selection, after which naive cells were positively selected on CD45RA and the negative fraction was taken as the memory subset. Blood was collected by leukapheresis, and PBMCs were isolated by Ficoll-Histopaque density gradient centrifugation and then cryopreserved in liquid nitrogen vapor phase. Analytical flow cytometry was used to check the purity and quantity of each magnetically sorted T cell population. Each sorted fraction had its genomic DNA isolated and then quantified by UV absorbance on a Nanodrop 2000c.

This sequence uses TRBV18 and TRBJ1-3; TRBD1 is a weak D gene call, 6 bases matching. This clonotype originated in a man aged 18 to 30 in good health. The specimen was naive CD4+ T cells sorted from blood. The label giving this sample's cell subset or site can be read as: CD45RA+ positively selected. At the DNA level, the sequence is TGTGCCAGCTCACGGACAGAGGCTGGAAACACCATATATTTT. It specifies CASSRTEAGNTIYF.